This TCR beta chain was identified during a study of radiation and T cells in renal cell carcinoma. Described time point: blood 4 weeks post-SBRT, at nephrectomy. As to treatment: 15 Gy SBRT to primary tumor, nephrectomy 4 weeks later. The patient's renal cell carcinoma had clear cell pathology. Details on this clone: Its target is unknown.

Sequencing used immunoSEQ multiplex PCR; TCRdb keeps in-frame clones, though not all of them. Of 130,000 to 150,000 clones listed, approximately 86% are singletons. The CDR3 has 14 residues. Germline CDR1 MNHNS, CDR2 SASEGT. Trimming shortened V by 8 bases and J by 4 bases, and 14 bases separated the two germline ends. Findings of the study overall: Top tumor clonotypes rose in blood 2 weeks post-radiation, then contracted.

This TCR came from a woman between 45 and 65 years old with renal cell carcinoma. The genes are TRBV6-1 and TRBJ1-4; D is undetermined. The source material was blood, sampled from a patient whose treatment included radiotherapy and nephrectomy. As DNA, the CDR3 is TGTGCCAGCGGGGTTACCGGGAATAATGAAAAACTGTTTTTT. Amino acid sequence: CASGVTGNNEKLFF.